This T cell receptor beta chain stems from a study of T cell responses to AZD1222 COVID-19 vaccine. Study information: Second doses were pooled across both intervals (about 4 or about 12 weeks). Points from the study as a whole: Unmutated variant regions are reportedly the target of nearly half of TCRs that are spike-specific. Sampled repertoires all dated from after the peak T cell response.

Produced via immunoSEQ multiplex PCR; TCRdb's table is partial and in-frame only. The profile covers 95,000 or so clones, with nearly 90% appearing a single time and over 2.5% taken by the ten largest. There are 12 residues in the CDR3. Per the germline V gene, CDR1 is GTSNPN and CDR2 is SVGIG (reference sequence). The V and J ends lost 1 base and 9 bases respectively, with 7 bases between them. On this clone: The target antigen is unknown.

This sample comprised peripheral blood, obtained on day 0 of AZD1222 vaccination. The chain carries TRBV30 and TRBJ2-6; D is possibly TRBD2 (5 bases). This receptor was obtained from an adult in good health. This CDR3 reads CAWSGENNVLTF. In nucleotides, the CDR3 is TGTGCCTGGAGTGGGGAGAACAACGTCCTGACTTTC.